The source of this T cell receptor beta chain is a study of cytomegalovirus exposure and HLA in healthy donors. On the study more broadly: Among around 180 million T cells, an earlier analysis found 95 million to 140 million unique TCR beta sequences. General study points: Later examination showed HLA-associated TCR beta chains had greater clonal expansion than equally common others. For TCR beta chains, V- and J-gene trimming was later linked to a missense DCLRE1C variant.

PCR involved 60 Vbeta and 13 Jbeta primers. Clones were read by immunoSEQ multiplex PCR, and TCRdb kept only the in-frame ones, dropping some. The sample has 150,000 to 200,000 clones; roughly 70% are singletons. Trimming cost V 1 base and J 2 bases, with 19 bases left between them. The CDR3 spans 17 residues. Germline values: CDR1 SGHDT, CDR2 YYEEEE. As regards this clone: Its antigen is currently unknown.

Material: PBMCs. This sequence originates from a woman in her thirties in good health and CMV-seronegative. The V call is TRBV5-6, the J call TRBJ2-7; D may be TRBD1 (6 bases). CDR3 in amino acids: CASSLQIRWDKTYEQYF. CDR3 bases: TGTGCCAGCAGCTTGCAGATAAGGTGGGACAAAACCTACGAGCAGTACTTC.